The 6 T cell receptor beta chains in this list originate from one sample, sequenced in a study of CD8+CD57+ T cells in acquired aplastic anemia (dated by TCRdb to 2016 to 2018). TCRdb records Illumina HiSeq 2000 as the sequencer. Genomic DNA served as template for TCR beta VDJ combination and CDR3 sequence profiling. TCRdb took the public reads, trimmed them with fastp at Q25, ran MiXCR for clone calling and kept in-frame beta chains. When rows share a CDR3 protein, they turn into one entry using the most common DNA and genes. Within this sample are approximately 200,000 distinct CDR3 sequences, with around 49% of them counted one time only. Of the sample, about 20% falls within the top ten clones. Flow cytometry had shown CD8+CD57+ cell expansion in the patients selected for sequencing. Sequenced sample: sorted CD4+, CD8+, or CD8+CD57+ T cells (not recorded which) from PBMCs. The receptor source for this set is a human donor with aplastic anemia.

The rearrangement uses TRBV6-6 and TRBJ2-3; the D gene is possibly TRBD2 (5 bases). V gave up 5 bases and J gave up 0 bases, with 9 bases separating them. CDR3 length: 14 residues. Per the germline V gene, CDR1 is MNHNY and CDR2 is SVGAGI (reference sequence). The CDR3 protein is CASSSGLSTDTQYF. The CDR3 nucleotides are TGTGCCAGCAGTAGCGGATTAAGCACAGATACGCAGTATTTT.

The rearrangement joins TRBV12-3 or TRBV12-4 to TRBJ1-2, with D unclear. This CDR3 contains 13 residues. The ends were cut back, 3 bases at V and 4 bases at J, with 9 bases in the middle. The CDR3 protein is CASSFQGSYGYTF. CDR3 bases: TGTGCCAGCAGTTTTCAAGGGTCCTATGGCTACACCTTC.

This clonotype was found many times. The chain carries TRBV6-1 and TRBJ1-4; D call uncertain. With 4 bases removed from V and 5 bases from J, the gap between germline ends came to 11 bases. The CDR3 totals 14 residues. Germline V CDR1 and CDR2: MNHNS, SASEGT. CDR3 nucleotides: TGTGCCAGCAGTGGCCCCGGGAGGAATGAAAAACTGTTTTTT. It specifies CASSGPGRNEKLFF.

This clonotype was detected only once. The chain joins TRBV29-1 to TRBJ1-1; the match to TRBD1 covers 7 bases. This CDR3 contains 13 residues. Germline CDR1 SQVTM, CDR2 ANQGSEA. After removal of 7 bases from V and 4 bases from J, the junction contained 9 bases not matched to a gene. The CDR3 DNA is TGCAGCGCCCGGACAGGATGGGGCACTGAAGCTTTCTTT. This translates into CSARTGWGTEAFF.

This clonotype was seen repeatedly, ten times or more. CDR3 nucleotides: TGTGCCAGCAGCCGGGGGCCGGCTGAAGCTTTCTTT. Translated, it gives CASSRGPAEAFF. The chain combines TRBV12-3 or TRBV12-4 with TRBJ1-1; perhaps TRBD1 as D (6 bases). This CDR3 is built from 12 residues. Trimming shortened V by 6 bases and J by 6 bases, and 11 bases separated the two germline ends.

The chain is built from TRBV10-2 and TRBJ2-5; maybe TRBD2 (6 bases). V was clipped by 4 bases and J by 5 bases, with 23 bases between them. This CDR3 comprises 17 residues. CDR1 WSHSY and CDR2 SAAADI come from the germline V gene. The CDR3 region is CASSAQTPTGDWETQYF. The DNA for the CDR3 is TGCGCCAGCAGTGCTCAGACCCCGACCGGGGACTGGGAGACCCAGTACTTC.